This entry lists 25 T cell receptor beta chains sequenced from one sample in a study of beta chain features in type 1 diabetes. Reverse transcription of all isolated RNA meant that expressed TCRB transcripts were sequenced. The repertoire was sequenced with immunoSEQ multiplex PCR; TCRdb's copy has only in-frame clones and lacks some. This table has 600,000 to 750,000 clones, 9.5% to 15% appearing once. No antigen has been assigned to these receptors. Study-wide findings and caveats: Researchers report that Type 1 diabetes patients had moderately but significantly shorter TCRB CDR3s across all four CD4+ subsets.

Sequencing was carried out using naive CD4+ T cells from blood. Receptors were obtained from a man aged 30 to 39 with type 1 diabetes.

This clone was recorded a few times. V usage is TRBV7-2 and J usage is TRBJ2-3; no reliable D call. Germline V CDR1 and CDR2: SGHTA, FQGNSA. Trimming shortened V by 2 bases and J by 4 bases, and 7 bases separated the two germline ends. This CDR3 is built from 13 residues. The CDR3 DNA reads as TGTGCCAGCAGCTTAATGACCCCAGATACGCAGTATTTT. This encodes CASSLMTPDTQYF.

The CDR3 here is CATSSFGQGKDTQYF. The CDR3 nucleotides are TGTGCCACCAGCAGTTTCGGCCAGGGCAAAGATACGCAGTATTTT. The rearrangement links TRBV15 to TRBJ2-3, with a weak D call TRBD1 (5 bases). CDR1 and CDR2 from the germline V gene are LNHNV and YYDKDF (reference sequence). The CDR3 is made up of 15 amino acids. V was trimmed by 3 bases and J by 5 bases, leaving 15 bases between them.

V and J are TRBV5-1 and TRBJ1-6, with 9 bases matching TRBD1. Trimming took 5 bases from V and 8 from J; bases not matched to a gene: 5. Germline CDR1 SGHRS, CDR2 YFSETQ. The CDR3 length is 14 residues. The DNA of the CDR3 is TGCGCCAGCAGGATGACAGGGGGGGATTCACCCCTCCACTTT. Translation: CASRMTGGDSPLHF.

The rearrangement uses TRBV13 and TRBJ1-4, with D perhaps TRBD1 (5 bases). Germline values: CDR1 PRHDT, CDR2 FYEKMQ (reference sequence). This CDR3 has 15 residues. The V and J ends lost 5 bases and 7 bases respectively, with 17 bases between them. The CDR3 protein is CASSLFGGVSEKLFF. For the CDR3, the DNA is TGTGCCAGCAGCCTTTTCGGGGGAGTAAGTGAAAAACTGTTTTTT.

This clone was seen a few times. V usage is TRBV6-1 and J usage is TRBJ1-2; D remains unclear. The CDR3 loop spans 13 amino acids. Germline V gene lookup returns CDR1 MNHNS and CDR2 SASEGT. The V gene lost 1 base and the J gene lost 7 bases, with 10 bases spanning the gap. CDR3 nucleotide sequence: TGTGCCAGCAGTGAAGTTAGGGTGGCTGGCTACACCTTC. Residues: CASSEVRVAGYTF.

The chain couples TRBV10-3 to TRBJ1-5; no definite D call. Trimming took off 6 bases at V and 0 bases at J, with 12 bases between the two ends. The germline CDR1 and CDR2 sequences are ENHRY and SYGVKD. CDR3 length: 15 residues. As DNA, the CDR3 is TGTGCCATCAGGGTAGGCGGGGATAGCAATCAGCCCCAGCATTTT. It is translated as CAIRVGGDSNQPQHF.

This clone showed up just a few times. The rearrangement uses TRBV18 and TRBJ2-7; the D is unclear. V was trimmed by 2 bases and J by 2 bases, leaving 10 bases between them. This CDR3 is built from 14 residues. Per the germline V gene, CDR1 is KGHSH and CDR2 is LQKENI. CDR3 DNA: TGTGCCAGCTCACCAAGGTCAGAAGCCTACGAGCAGTACTTC. Translating it yields CASSPRSEAYEQYF.

The chain recombines TRBV2 with TRBJ2-5; 7 nucleotides line up with TRBD1. The tail of the sequence fits TRBJ2-7 better, so the J call may be wrong. In germline, CDR1 is SNHLY, CDR2 FYNNEI. The CDR3 has 11 residues. The CDR3: CASGTDYEQYF. CDR3 DNA sequence: TGTGCCAGCGGGACAGACTACGAGCAGTACTTC.

This clone was detected a few times. This same CDR3 is encoded by further DNA sequences in the sample. This chain connects TRBV19 to TRBJ2-3, with D possibly called TRBD1 or TRBD2 (5 bases each). Germline V lookup: CDR1 LNHDA, CDR2 SQIVND (reference sequence). V lost 5 bases to trimming and J lost 1 base, with 7 bases between them. This CDR3 has 13 residues. CDR3 in amino acids: CASSGGGTDTQYF. DNA for the CDR3: TGTGCCAGTAGTGGGGGAGGCACAGATACGCAGTATTTT.

This clone was counted between two and nine times. The chain carries TRBV5-1 and TRBJ2-1; 7 nucleotides agree with TRBD1. The V gene's germline CDR1 is SGHRS and CDR2 YFSETQ. The CDR3 runs 14 residues. The junction had 10 bases not matched to a gene; V was cut back by 4 bases and J by 9 bases. The CDR3: CASSLDREWGEQFF. The CDR3 nucleotides are TGCGCCAGCAGCCTAGACAGGGAGTGGGGTGAGCAGTTCTTC.

This sequence joins TRBV11-2 and TRBJ2-3; 10 nucleotides align to TRBD1. The V gene's germline CDR1 is SGHAT and CDR2 FQNNGV. The V and J ends lost 2 bases and 4 bases, in that order; junction bases with no gene match: 3. The CDR3 loop spans 15 amino acids. The CDR3 coding sequence is TGTGCCAGCAGCTTACCGGGACAGGGGTCAGATACGCAGTATTTT. It is translated as CASSLPGQGSDTQYF.

This clone was detected a few times. The rearrangement joins TRBV30 to TRBJ2-6; D tentatively fits TRBD1 or TRBD2 (5 bases each). CDR3 length equals 17 residues. The V gene's germline CDR1 is GTSNPN and CDR2 SVGIG (reference sequence). V dropped 7 bases and J dropped 0 bases, with 19 bases sitting between them. The CDR3 spells CASTAAGTSSGANVLTF. The CDR3 coding sequence is TGTGCCTCGACAGCTGCAGGGACGAGCTCTGGGGCCAACGTCCTGACTTTC.

This clone appeared a few times. The V and J genes are TRBV13 and TRBJ2-2; D ambiguous. The germline V and J ends were trimmed by 0 bases and 5 bases, with 19 bases remaining between them. The germline gives CDR1 PRHDT, CDR2 FYEKMQ (reference sequence). The CDR3 runs 18 residues. In DNA, the CDR3 is TGTGCCAGCAGCTTAGGGGCGGAAGCGCGAATTAAGACCGGGGAGCTGTTTTTT. It translates to CASSLGAEARIKTGELFF. Full variable domain (remainder filled in from reference TRBV13 and TRBJ2-2): AAGVIQSPRHLIKEKRETATLKCYPIPRHDTVYWYQQGPGQDPQFLISFYEKMQSDKGSIPDRFSAQQFSDYHSELNMSSLELGDSALYFCASSLGAEARIKTGELFFGEGSRLTVL.

This clone was detected ten times or more. The gene calls are TRBV10-3 and TRBJ2-3; D gene uncertain. CDR3 length equals 10 residues. From germline, CDR1 is ENHRY and CDR2 SYGVKD. Trimming took 10 bases from V and 4 from J, leaving 6 bases between them. CDR3 sequence: CATRSDTQYF. CDR3 bases: TGTGCCACCCGTTCAGATACGCAGTATTTT.

This clone occurred a few times. CDR3 sequence (DNA): TGTGCCAGCAGTGCCCTGGGGCAGGGGGAAAGCAGTGAAAAACTGTTTTTT. Amino acids: CASSALGQGESSEKLFF. The chain employs TRBV25-1 and TRBJ1-4; 7 bases line up with TRBD1. J gave up 7 bases and V 4 bases, and 15 bases lay outside the gene matches. The CDR3 length is 17 residues. From germline, CDR1 is MGHDK and CDR2 SYGVNS.

This clone was observed a few times. V gene TRBV19 combines with J gene TRBJ2-4, with no clear D. Trimming pared 6 bases from V and 2 bases from J, leaving 14 bases between. This CDR3 contains 15 residues. Germline assignment: CDR1 LNHDA and CDR2 SQIVND (reference sequence). CDR3 protein: CASRDRTLSKNIQYF. DNA for the CDR3: TGTGCCAGTAGGGATAGAACGTTGTCCAAAAACATTCAGTACTTC.

The chain recombines TRBV5-4 with TRBJ1-2; no clear D. CDR1 is SGHNT and CDR2 is YYREEE in the germline V gene (reference sequence). The CDR3 covers 14 residues. V lost 0 bases, J lost 6 bases, and 12 bases lay in between. The CDR3 here is CASSLAPRIHGYTF. CDR3 bases: TGTGCCAGCAGCTTGGCCCCACGGATCCATGGCTACACCTTC.

This clone was observed a few times. The genes are TRBV25-1 and TRBJ1-5, with a possible D match to TRBD1 (5 bases). Per the germline V gene, CDR1 is MGHDK and CDR2 is SYGVNS. The ends were cut back, 5 bases at V and 0 bases at J, with 14 bases in the middle. The CDR3 extends over 16 amino acids. Here the CDR3 reads CASSSGASTSNQPQHF. CDR3 nucleotides: TGTGCCAGCAGTTCCGGGGCCTCTACTAGCAATCAGCCCCAGCATTTT.

This clone was seen more than once but under ten times. V is TRBV10-3 and J is TRBJ2-2; no firm D call. V was trimmed by 2 bases and J by 6 bases, leaving 16 bases between them. The length of the CDR3 is 16 residues. CDR1 and CDR2 (germline): ENHRY, SYGVKD. The CDR3 DNA follows: TGTGCCATCAGTGAGCGAAGGAGCGTGTCCCCCGGGGAGCTGTTTTTT. Translation gives CAISERRSVSPGELFF.

The chain links TRBV2 to TRBJ2-7, with 8 positions matching TRBD1. Trimming cost V 4 bases and J 6 bases; bases outside gene matches: 5. The CDR3 extends over 13 amino acids. The V gene's germline CDR1 is SNHLY and CDR2 FYNNEI. CDR3 in amino acids: CASSGTGIGEQYF. CDR3 DNA sequence: TGTGCCAGCAGTGGGACAGGGATTGGCGAGCAGTACTTC.

A few counts support this clone. The chain recombines TRBV5-1 with TRBJ2-3; 8 bases align to TRBD2. V lost 4 bases and J lost 4; bases outside the gene matches: 5. The germline V gene encodes CDR1 SGHRS and CDR2 YFSETQ. The length of the CDR3 is 14 residues. The CDR3 DNA reads as TGCGCCAGCAGCGGGGGAGCGGGGGCAGATACGCAGTATTTT. Translating gives CASSGGAGADTQYF.

The chain combines TRBV28 with TRBJ2-1; possible D gene TRBD1, 6 bases. In germline, CDR1 is MDHEN, CDR2 SYDVKM. Trimming took 5 bases from V and 6 from J, leaving 17 bases between them. CDR3 length: 15 amino acids. CDR3 bases: TGTGCCAGCAGTCCTCTTCCTAGGGGGATCAATGAGCAGTTCTTC. As protein: CASSPLPRGINEQFF.

The J gene is TRBJ2-6, the V gene TRBV4-1, with D unclear. V was clipped by 0 bases and J by 0 bases, with 6 bases between them. The CDR3 consists of 16 residues. Looked up from germline, CDR1 is MGHRA and CDR2 is YSYEKL. The CDR3 coding sequence is TGCGCCAGCAGCCAAGATTTATCCTCTGGGGCCAACGTCCTGACTTTC. Encoded protein: CASSQDLSSGANVLTF.

The genes are TRBV5-1 and TRBJ2-1; D is perhaps TRBD2 (6 bases). In germline, CDR1 is SGHRS, CDR2 YFSETQ. Trimming removed 2 bases from V and 7 bases from J, with 13 bases in between. CDR3 size: 14 residues. The CDR3 DNA sequence: TGCGCCAGCAGCTTAACAAGCGGGTCAAATGAGCAGTTCTTC. This encodes CASSLTSGSNEQFF.

This clone was counted only a few times. The V and J genes are TRBV9 and TRBJ2-1; TRBD1 agrees at 8 bases. Germline V CDR1 and CDR2: SGDLS, YYNGEE. V lost 3 bases and J lost 3; bases outside the gene matches: 2. This CDR3 is built from 14 residues. The CDR3 DNA is TGTGCCAGCAGCGGGACAGGGTTCTACAATGAGCAGTTCTTC. This gives the protein CASSGTGFYNEQFF. The whole variable domain, remainder taken from reference TRBV9 and TRBJ2-1, is DSGVTQTPKHLITATGQRVTLRCSPRSGDLSVYWYQQSLDQGLQFLIQYYNGEERAKGNILERFSAQQFPDLHSELNLSSLELGDSALYFCASSGTGFYNEQFFGPGTRLTVL.